The next 29 T cell receptor beta chains were all read from a single sample in a study of control samples from healthy donors and cancer patients (TCRdb year 2020). Library method: the immunoSEQ multiplex PCR assay. TCRdb carries this immuneACCESS record with in-frame sequences only. Its versions omit some clonotypes, under half of them owing to an unresolved V gene in the studies checked, with the rest unexplained. Recorded for this sample are some 120,000 clones; 85% to 95% of them occurred a single time. More than 1.5% of the sample rests with the top ten. The sequenced sample consisted of PBMCs. These receptors were collected from a man between 50 and 59 years old with head and neck cancer.

The rearrangement links TRBV6-6 to TRBJ1-1, with D unclear. Germline lookup yields CDR1 MNHNY and CDR2 SVGAGI (reference sequence). The CDR3 has 10 amino acids. The germline V and J ends were trimmed by 4 bases and 5 bases, with 2 bases remaining between them. The CDR3 protein is CASSWTEAFF. The CDR3 region has the DNA TGTGCCAGCAGTTGGACTGAAGCTTTCTTT.

This rearrangement joins TRBV4-3 to TRBJ2-6, with a tentative D call TRBD1 (6 bases). V was clipped by 0 bases and J by 1 base, with 13 bases between them. CDR1 and CDR2 (germline): LGHNA, YSLEER. CDR3 length: 18 residues. The CDR3 sequence is CASSQDPRGKSGANVLTF. In nucleotides, the CDR3 is TGCGCCAGCAGCCAAGATCCGAGGGGGAAGTCTGGGGCCAACGTCCTGACTTTC.

The chain employs TRBV5-1 and TRBJ1-5; tentatively, D is TRBD2 (6 bases). TRBJ2-3 matches the DNA end more closely, so the J call is doubtful. The CDR3 contains 15 residues. Germline CDR1 reads SGHRS; CDR2 reads YFSETQ. As DNA, the CDR3 is TGCGCCAGCAGCTTGGGAGGTAGCGGCAATCAGCCCCAGTATTTT. Translating it yields CASSLGGSGNQPQYF.

The V and J genes are TRBV21-1 and TRBJ2-3; the table names TRBD2, a call not compared with the DNA. TRBV21-1 is a pseudogene. The CDR3 contains 15 residues. The DNA for the CDR3 is TGTGCCAGCAGGCTCTCGGTTAGCGGGGCAGATACGCAGTATTTT. Its protein is CASRLSVSGADTQYF.

The chain employs TRBV19 and TRBJ2-2; 10 bases align to TRBD1. The CDR3 is 15 amino acids. In germline, CDR1 is LNHDA, CDR2 SQIVND (reference sequence). Trimming cost V 6 bases and J 6 bases; bases outside gene matches: 7. The CDR3 loop is CASRGQGQRAGELFF. The CDR3 DNA sequence: TGTGCCAGTAGGGGACAGGGGCAGCGGGCCGGGGAGCTGTTTTTT.

A note on this clone: Distinct nucleotide sequences in the sample also encode this CDR3. V usage is TRBV5-1 and J usage is TRBJ1-2; D ambiguous. CDR3 length: 14 amino acids. The V end was cut by 4 bases, the J end by 0 bases, with 10 bases between. Germline V gene sequence: CDR1 SGHRS, CDR2 YFSETQ. The CDR3 region has the DNA TGCGCCAGCAGCCCACTCGCGTCTAACTATGGCTACACCTTC. Translation: CASSPLASNYGYTF.

The chain combines TRBV30 with TRBJ1-4; D not certain. From germline, CDR1 is GTSNPN and CDR2 SVGIG (reference sequence). V was pared by 2 bases and J by 0 bases, with 10 bases between. The CDR3 runs to 15 residues. CDR3 bases: TGTGCCTGGAGTATCTTCGCTACAACTAATGAAAAACTGTTTTTT. Its translation is CAWSIFATTNEKLFF.

The rearrangement joins TRBV6-2 or TRBV6-3 to TRBJ1-5; 11 bases align to TRBD1. Germline trimming cut 2 bases from V and 6 bases from J; bases unmatched to any gene: 3. The CDR3 has 15 residues. Looked up from germline, CDR1 is MNHEY and CDR2 is SVGEGT. This CDR3 reads CASSYGGQGVQPQHF. CDR3 coding DNA: TGTGCCAGCAGTTACGGGGGACAGGGGGTTCAGCCCCAGCATTTT.

V and J are TRBV7-2 and TRBJ2-5, with 11 bases that match TRBD2. Trimming at V came to 5 bases and at J to 7 bases, leaving 21 bases not matched to a gene. Looked up from germline, CDR1 is SGHTA and CDR2 is FQGNSA. There are 19 residues in the CDR3. The CDR3 nucleotides read TGTGCCAGCAGCCCACGTAGAGGCATAACTAGCGGGGGCGGGGGGACCCAGTACTTC. Amino acids: CASSPRRGITSGGGGTQYF.

This clone was found once. The rearrangement joins TRBV27 to TRBJ2-3; 8 nucleotides match TRBD2. Losses at the gene ends were 5 bases for V and 0 bases for J; bases not matched to a gene: 4. The CDR3 spans 15 residues. The germline CDR1 and CDR2 sequences are MNHEY and SMNVEV (reference sequence). The CDR3 region is CASSIIAGSTDTQYF. CDR3 DNA sequence: TGTGCCAGCAGTATTATAGCGGGGAGCACAGATACGCAGTATTTT.

This chain links TRBV7-9 with TRBJ1-2; 9 bases are a match to TRBD1. This CDR3 is 15 amino acids long. Losses at the gene ends were 5 bases for V and 6 bases for J; bases not matched to a gene: 10. Germline lookup yields CDR1 SEHNR and CDR2 FQNEAQ (reference sequence). CDR3 sequence reads: CASSKAGTGRHGYTF. The CDR3 DNA reads as TGTGCCAGCAGCAAAGCCGGGACAGGGCGTCATGGCTACACCTTC.

The rearrangement joins TRBV7-4 to TRBJ2-5; D is perhaps TRBD2 (6 bases). V lost 5 bases and J lost 4, with 17 bases in between. Germline CDR1 and CDR2: SGHVT and SQSDAQ. This CDR3 has 15 amino acids. The CDR3 reads CASSPPGDWRETQYF. The CDR3 coding sequence is TGTGCCAGCAGCCCCCCCGGGGACTGGCGAGAGACCCAGTACTTC.

The chain employs TRBV2 and TRBJ2-3; D not certain. The CDR3 has 12 amino acids. In germline, CDR1 is SNHLY, CDR2 FYNNEI. With 3 bases removed from V and 7 bases from J, the gap between germline ends came to 8 bases. CDR3 DNA: TGTGCCAGCAGTGAGTCGGCGTATACGCAGTATTTT. Its translation is CASSESAYTQYF. Based on the CDR3 plus reference TRBV2 and TRBJ2-3, the full variable domain is EPEVTQTPSHQVTQMGQEVILRCVPISNHLYFYWYRQILGQKVEFLVSFYNNEISEKSEIFDDQFSVERPDGSNFTLKIRSTKLEDSAMYFCASSESAYTQYFGPGTRLTVL.

The genes are TRBV3-1 (or the pseudogene TRBV3-2) and TRBJ1-6; D is unresolved. The V end was cut by 6 bases, the J end by 9 bases, with 18 bases between. Germline V lookup: CDR1 LGHDT, CDR2 YNNKEL (reference sequence). This CDR3 comprises 15 residues. CDR3 DNA sequence: TGTGCCAGCAGTCCCTTTTGGCAGGAAAGTTCACCCCTCCACTTT. It specifies CASSPFWQESSPLHF.

The chain combines TRBV28 with TRBJ2-1, with no clear D. V was cut by 3 bases and J by 4 bases, with 19 bases left in between. Germline CDR1 reads MDHEN; CDR2 reads SYDVKM. The CDR3 loop spans 17 amino acids. CDR3 loop: CASSFGRTITGYNEQFF. CDR3 nucleotides: TGTGCCAGCAGTTTTGGAAGAACGATTACTGGGTACAATGAGCAGTTCTTC.

CDR3 region: CASRKGGQETQYF. For the CDR3, the DNA is TGTGCCAGCAGGAAAGGGGGGCAAGAGACCCAGTACTTC. The chain couples TRBV2 to TRBJ2-5, with D possibly called TRBD1 or TRBD2 (6 bases each). Germline CDR1 and CDR2: SNHLY and FYNNEI. Trimming took off 6 bases at V and 2 bases at J, with 10 bases between the two ends. The CDR3 consists of 13 residues.

This clone was recorded only once. The chain carries TRBV7-9 and TRBJ2-1; a weak D match, TRBD2 (5 bases). Trimming pared 5 bases from V and 8 bases from J, leaving 16 bases between. The length of the CDR3 is 14 residues. Germline lookup yields CDR1 SEHNR and CDR2 FQNEAQ (reference sequence). This CDR3 reads CASSPDGLGHEQFF. The CDR3 coding sequence is TGTGCCAGCAGCCCGGACGGACTTGGGCATGAGCAGTTCTTC.

The CDR3 region has the DNA TGTGCCAGCAGCCAAGATCTAATCGAGCGGTTCACAGATACGCAGTATTTT. It is translated as CASSQDLIERFTDTQYF. The V gene is TRBV3-1 (or the pseudogene TRBV3-2), the J gene TRBJ2-3; perhaps TRBD2 as D (5 bases). Germline V gene sequence: CDR1 LGHDT, CDR2 YNNKEL (reference sequence). V was pared by 0 bases and J by 2 bases, with 15 bases between. This CDR3 is built from 17 residues.

CDR3 residues: CASSLERGVTEAFF. DNA for the CDR3: TGTGCCAGCAGCTTAGAGAGGGGAGTGACTGAAGCTTTCTTT. The V call is TRBV11-2, the J call TRBJ1-1, with D possibly being TRBD1 (5 bases). The CDR3 length is 14 residues. Between the trimmed V and J ends, which lost 0 bases and 5 bases, there was a span of 10 bases. Germline CDR1 reads SGHAT; CDR2 reads FQNNGV.

V is TRBV29-1 and J is TRBJ1-2, with D possibly matching TRBD1 (5 bases). The CDR3 runs to 14 residues. Germline V lookup: CDR1 SQVTM, CDR2 ANQGSEA. Trimming removed 7 bases at V and 6 bases at J, with 21 bases between. CDR3 protein: CSADLGGTSDGYTF. CDR3 DNA: TGCAGCGCCGATTTGGGGGGTACTTCAGATGGCTACACCTTC.

CDR3 nucleotides: TGTGCCAGCAGTTCGAACAGGGAGTATGGCTACACCTTC. Its protein is CASSSNREYGYTF. The chain couples TRBV6-2 or TRBV6-3 to TRBJ1-2, with D possibly TRBD1 on 6 matching bases. Trimming took off 4 bases at V and 5 bases at J, with 11 bases between the two ends. The CDR3 loop spans 13 amino acids. Germline CDR1 MNHEY, CDR2 SVGEGT.

CDR3 sequence: CASSSDIQETQYF. The CDR3 DNA is TGTGCCAGCAGTTCCGACATCCAAGAGACCCAGTACTTC. V is TRBV6-5 and J is TRBJ2-5; no clear D. Germline V gene data show CDR1 as MNHEY and CDR2 as SVGAGI. CDR3 length equals 13 residues. V lost 4 bases, J lost 1 base, and 7 bases lay in between.

The chain employs TRBV3-1 (or the pseudogene TRBV3-2) and TRBJ2-7, with no clear D. V was clipped by 4 bases and J by 3 bases, with 7 bases between them. The CDR3 totals 12 residues. CDR1 is LGHDT, CDR2 YNNKEL, per germline (reference sequence). The CDR3 DNA follows: TGTGCCAGCAGCCGGATCAACTACGAGCAGTACTTC. Translation: CASSRINYEQYF.

The genes are TRBV9 and TRBJ2-5; TRBD2 matches at 11 bases. The CDR3 covers 16 residues. Germline V lookup: CDR1 SGDLS, CDR2 YYNGEE. After removal of 5 bases from V and 5 bases from J, the junction contained 11 bases not matched to a gene. The CDR3 spells CASRRGNSGGAETQYF. The CDR3 nucleotides are TGTGCCAGCAGGAGGGGCAATAGCGGGGGGGCGGAGACCCAGTACTTC.

Remarks on this clone: This CDR3 is also generated by other DNA sequences in the sample. This chain uses TRBV4-3 with TRBJ2-7; 10 bases map to TRBD1. With 3 bases clipped from V and 2 bases from J, the junction kept 7 bases outside the gene matches. CDR1 LGHNA and CDR2 YSLEER come from the germline V gene. The CDR3 runs 16 residues. This chain's CDR3 is CASSHSGTGETYEQYF. In nucleotides, the CDR3 is TGCGCCAGCAGCCACTCCGGGACAGGGGAAACCTACGAGCAGTACTTC.

To note about this clone: One end of the junction varies from germline; a read error may be responsible. The chain has TRBV12-3 or TRBV12-4 and TRBJ2-7, with a tentative D call TRBD1 (5 bases). This CDR3 spans 13 amino acids. CDR3 bases: TGTGCCAGCAGTTCTTGGCAGGGTCACGAGCAGTGCTTC. It yields the protein CASSSWQGHEQCF.

The chain uses TRBV11-3 and TRBJ1-4; no firm D call. The V and J ends lost 5 bases and 8 bases respectively, with 18 bases between them. The CDR3 is 15 residues long. CDR1 is SGHNT, CDR2 YENEEA, per germline. CDR3 sequence reads: CASSPFRAKREKLFF. The CDR3 DNA follows: TGTGCCAGCAGCCCCTTTCGGGCCAAGAGGGAAAAACTGTTTTTT.

The V call is TRBV2, the J call TRBJ1-1; D possibly corresponds to TRBD1 (6 bases). Germline CDR1 reads SNHLY; CDR2 reads FYNNEI. Between the trimmed V and J ends, which lost 9 bases and 2 bases, there was a span of 19 bases. The CDR3 extends over 15 amino acids. CDR3 protein: CASRRRRGSNTEAFF. The CDR3 nucleotides read TGTGCCAGTAGGCGTAGGAGGGGGTCCAACACTGAAGCTTTCTTT.

CDR3 in amino acids: CASSLIAASTDTQYF. The DNA of the CDR3 is TGTGCCAGCAGCTTGATAGCGGCTAGCACAGATACGCAGTATTTT. The gene calls are TRBV5-6 and TRBJ2-3; maybe TRBD2 (6 bases). Between the trimmed V and J ends, which lost 1 base and 0 bases, there was a span of 9 bases. This CDR3 contains 15 residues. Germline-derived CDR1 and CDR2 are SGHDT and YYEEEE.